This record concerns one T cell receptor beta chain sequence. This clonotype came up once. Its binding antigen is unknown. There are no base qualities to consult, and no much larger clone falls within one base. Support from one read is weak. These data originate in a study of CD8 T cells in Susac syndrome (dated by TCRdb to between 2019 and 2020). Describing the broader study: Repertoire sequencing was used to test whether CD8+ T cell activation and differentiation in Susac syndrome was antigen driven. The clonality of the CD8+ T cell repertoire was compared across over 9 healthy donors, around 14 Susac syndrome patients and 15 multiple sclerosis patients. Results and caveats for the whole study, not just this receptor: The study acknowledged that relatively few individuals were included in the TCR sequencing and HLA analysis.

Trimming takes 2 bases from V and 3 bases from J, and the germline ends sit 9 bases apart. The CDR3 goes from the cysteine to the phenylalanine over 13 residues. The DNA shown is the 39-base CDR3, in frame from base 1. The germline V gene (reference sequence) supplies CDR1 SGHNT and CDR2 YYREEE. High-throughput TCR beta sequencing profiled peripheral blood CD8+ and CD4+ T cells from healthy donors, Susac syndrome patients and multiple sclerosis patients. Treatment-naive patients with stable or active relapsing-remitting disease fulfilling revised McDonald criteria were used as multiple sclerosis controls. CD8+ TEMRA cells were enriched by FACS, while bulk CD8+ and CD4+ T cells were purified by magnetic negative isolation. Blood was collected in EDTA tubes and processed within 24 hours, with PBMCs isolated through density gradient centrifugation. PBMCs intended for TCR sequencing were frozen in liquid nitrogen and were later thawed in a 37 degrees C water bath. A purity of at least 90% was achieved for sorted or isolated CD4+, CD8+ and CD8+ TEMRA cells.

RNA was extracted with the RNeasy kit and about 0.5 to 1 ug was reverse transcribed using random hexamers. The immunoSEQ multiplex PCR assay, which covers 54 Vbeta and 13 Jbeta segments, was used to amplify TCR beta CDR3 regions. PCR amplification bias was corrected by using a synthetic template baseline for primer optimization and computational correction. Under the source paper's analysis protocol: Reads were assigned to V, D and J genes according to IMGT and analyzed in immunoSEQ Analyzer, with only productive sequences retained. To calculate clonality, Shannon entropy was normalized by log2 of the number of productive unique sequences and then subtracted from one. For each patient and control, public and private clones were evaluated within the 100 most prevalent clones. Clones were defined as Susac-specific when absent from the healthy and MS cohorts, from fewer than 1,300 published viral clones and from other ImmuneACCESS disease sequences. TCRdb took the public reads, trimmed them with fastp at Q25, ran MiXCR for clone calling and kept in-frame beta chains. Rows matching on CDR3 protein sequence are summarized as one entry with the most common DNA and genes. TCRdb assigned the V and J calls; the authors' analysis was not used. Here the sample has 150,000 or so distinct CDR3 sequences; approximately 94% occur a single time. Of the sample, just over 0.2% is held by the ten largest clones.

This TCR was recovered from a human donor with multiple sclerosis. The sequenced sample was CD8+ T cells from PBMCs. Recombination connected TRBV5-4 to TRBJ2-7; the D gene remains uncertain. The nucleotide sequence reads as follows: TGTGCCAGCAGCTTCAGGCCGGGCTACGAGCAGTACTTC. Its coded protein is CASSFRPGYEQYF.